What follows are 18 T cell receptor beta chains derived from one specimen sequenced in a study of cytomegalovirus exposure and HLA in healthy donors. In the PCR, 60 Vbeta and 13 Jbeta primers were used. Libraries were prepared by immunoSEQ multiplex PCR; TCRdb keeps only in-frame clonotypes and omits some of them. The sample shows about 200,000 clones, around 88% of them seen only once. The sample was PBMCs. These receptors were obtained from a man in his forties or fifties in good health and CMV-seropositive.

V gene TRBV29-1 combines with J gene TRBJ2-7, with 8 bases that match TRBD1. This CDR3 is built from 13 residues. The ends lost 6 bases at V and 7 bases at J; junction bases unmatched: 11. Germline V gives CDR1 SQVTM, CDR2 ANQGSEA. In nucleotides, the CDR3 is TGCAGCGTGGTTGGACAGGGAAGTGATGAGCAGTACTTC. Protein: CSVVGQGSDEQYF.

The J gene is TRBJ1-6, the V gene TRBV11-2, with 7 bases matching TRBD1. CDR3 length: 17 amino acids. The ends lost 0 bases at V and 3 bases at J; junction bases unmatched: 5. Germline V lookup: CDR1 SGHAT, CDR2 FQNNGV. The CDR3 loop reads CASSLDQQGNYNSPLHF. The CDR3 nucleotides are TGTGCCAGCAGCTTAGATCAACAGGGGAACTATAATTCACCCCTCCACTTT.

There are a few counts of this clone. The CDR3 here is CASSKGQGVVGELFF. The CDR3 DNA follows: TGTGCCAGCAGTAAGGGACAGGGTGTAGTCGGGGAGCTGTTTTTT. The gene calls are TRBV6-5 and TRBJ2-2; TRBD1 matches at 9 bases. The CDR3 has 15 residues. The V and J ends lost 5 bases and 7 bases, in that order; junction bases with no gene match: 8. Germline V gene data show CDR1 as MNHEY and CDR2 as SVGAGI.

The V gene is TRBV9, the J gene TRBJ2-3, with 10 bases that match TRBD2. Germline CDR1 SGDLS, CDR2 YYNGEE. The CDR3 totals 16 residues. J lost 0 bases, V lost 4 bases, and 5 bases had no gene match. For the CDR3, the DNA is TGTGCCAGCAGCACCGGACTAGCGGCTAGCACAGATACGCAGTATTTT. This gives the protein CASSTGLAASTDTQYF.

The rearrangement links TRBV30 to TRBJ2-5, with TRBD2 matching over 8 bases. CDR3 length: 15 residues. In germline, CDR1 is GTSNPN, CDR2 SVGIG (reference sequence). V shed 2 bases, J shed 2 bases, and the junction held 7 bases outside the gene matches. This CDR3 is CAWSSGLGGQETQYF. The DNA for the CDR3 is TGTGCCTGGAGTTCGGGACTAGGAGGGCAAGAGACCCAGTACTTC.

As regards this clone: Germline is not matched at one junction end, which may reflect a read error. CDR3 sequence (DNA): TGTGCCAGCAGTTCAACAGGGTTTGCTGGGGCCAACGGCCTGACTTTC. Amino acids: CASSSTGFAGANGLTF. J is TRBJ2-6 and V is TRBV6-5; a weak D match, TRBD1 (6 bases). This CDR3 spans 16 amino acids. Per germline, CDR1 MNHEY and CDR2 SVGAGI.

This sequence joins TRBV28 and TRBJ1-1; unclear D gene. Trimming left V 6 bases short and J 7 bases short, with 15 bases between. CDR1 MDHEN and CDR2 SYDVKM come from the germline V gene. The CDR3 sequence is 13 residues long. CDR3 DNA sequence: TGTGCCAGCAGCCTCATCAGGTCAGGTGAAGCTTTCTTT. Its protein is CASSLIRSGEAFF.

J is TRBJ1-2 and V is TRBV4-3; 8 positions agree with TRBD1. CDR1 is LGHNA, CDR2 YSLEER, per germline. V lost 0 bases and J lost 5; bases outside the gene matches: 5. This CDR3 has 15 residues. Here the CDR3 reads CASSQEVTGEYGYTF. As DNA, the CDR3 is TGCGCCAGCAGCCAAGAGGTGACAGGGGAATATGGCTACACCTTC.

This chain uses TRBV11-2 with TRBJ2-1; TRBD2 agrees at 7 bases. The CDR3 is 16 residues long. Germline trimming cut 2 bases from V and 5 bases from J; bases unmatched to any gene: 9. Germline V gene lookup returns CDR1 SGHAT and CDR2 FQNNGV. CDR3 nucleotide sequence: TGTGCCAGCAGCTTATCCAGACGACTAGCACACAATGAGCAGTTCTTC. Protein sequence: CASSLSRRLAHNEQFF.

The table lists this clone with a count of one. CDR3 nucleotides: TGTGCCAGTACCCAAGGACAGTCTCCCAAGTATAGCAATCAGCCCCAGCATTTT. It translates to CASTQGQSPKYSNQPQHF. V and J are TRBV19 and TRBJ1-5, with a weak D call TRBD1 (6 bases). Germline V gene sequence: CDR1 LNHDA, CDR2 SQIVND (reference sequence). Trimming removed 7 bases at V and 0 bases at J, with 22 bases between. This CDR3 has 18 residues.

The chain uses TRBV5-1 and TRBJ2-7, with D perhaps matching TRBD2 (5 bases). The CDR3 is made up of 15 amino acids. Germline V gene lookup returns CDR1 SGHRS and CDR2 YFSETQ. Trimming took 4 bases from V and 0 from J, leaving 14 bases between them. CDR3 residues: CASSPRALSSYEQYF. In DNA, the CDR3 is TGCGCCAGCAGCCCGAGGGCCCTTAGCTCCTACGAGCAGTACTTC.

V gene TRBV11-3 combines with J gene TRBJ2-1; TRBD1 might be the D (6 bases). The germline CDR1 and CDR2 sequences are SGHNT and YENEEA. Deletions cut 5 bases from V and 5 bases from J, with 19 bases between. The CDR3 has 16 amino acids. The CDR3 loop is CASSPGASRGDNEQFF. The CDR3 coding sequence is TGTGCCAGCAGCCCCGGAGCGAGCAGGGGAGACAATGAGCAGTTCTTC.

The V gene is TRBV30, the J gene TRBJ2-2; unclear D gene. This CDR3 region has 13 residues. The V end was cut by 1 base, the J end by 5 bases, with 8 bases between. Germline V lookup: CDR1 GTSNPN, CDR2 SVGIG (reference sequence). CDR3 region: CAWSEAWTGELFF. In nucleotides, the CDR3 is TGTGCCTGGAGTGAAGCTTGGACCGGGGAGCTGTTTTTT.

V and J are TRBV7-9 and TRBJ2-3; 12 positions match TRBD2. This CDR3 region has 15 residues. From germline, CDR1 is SEHNR and CDR2 FQNEAQ (reference sequence). V shed 1 base, J shed 5 bases, and the junction held 1 base outside the gene matches. CDR3 protein: CASSLELAGGDTQYF. CDR3 nucleotide sequence: TGTGCCAGCAGCTTAGAACTAGCGGGAGGAGATACGCAGTATTTT.

The chain joins TRBV29-1 to TRBJ1-4; 9 nucleotides match TRBD1. This CDR3 spans 12 amino acids. Losses at the gene ends were 7 bases for V and 7 bases for J; bases not matched to a gene: 4. In germline, CDR1 is SQVTM, CDR2 ANQGSEA. CDR3 sequence reads: CSARQGVEKLFF. CDR3 DNA: TGCAGCGCCCGACAGGGGGTTGAAAAACTGTTTTTT.

This clone appeared a single time. The chain carries TRBV29-1 and TRBJ2-7; 10 bases fit TRBD1. CDR3 size: 17 residues. V shed 6 bases, J shed 0 bases, and the junction held 14 bases outside the gene matches. The germline CDR1 and CDR2 sequences are SQVTM and ANQGSEA. The CDR3 sequence is CSVLGTGARLSSYEQYF. CDR3 DNA: TGCAGCGTGCTCGGGACAGGGGCTCGCTTAAGCTCCTACGAGCAGTACTTC.

This chain connects TRBV7-2 to TRBJ2-6, with 13 bases fitting TRBD2. Germline V gene lookup returns CDR1 SGHTA and CDR2 FQGNSA. CDR3 size: 18 residues. The J segment lost 2 bases and the V segment lost 5 bases, leaving 6 bases of the junction unmatched. The CDR3 protein is CASSKLAGGPPGANVLTF. CDR3 DNA: TGTGCCAGCAGCAAACTAGCGGGAGGGCCCCCTGGGGCCAACGTCCTGACTTTC.

The chain carries TRBV5-4 and TRBJ2-1; D is perhaps TRBD1 (6 bases). The CDR3 length is 14 residues. Trimming removed 6 bases from V and 4 bases from J, with 14 bases in between. In germline, CDR1 is SGHNT, CDR2 YYREEE (reference sequence). The CDR3 nucleotides are TGTGCCAGCACCTTCACAGGACAGTACAATGAGCAGTTCTTC. Amino acid sequence: CASTFTGQYNEQFF.